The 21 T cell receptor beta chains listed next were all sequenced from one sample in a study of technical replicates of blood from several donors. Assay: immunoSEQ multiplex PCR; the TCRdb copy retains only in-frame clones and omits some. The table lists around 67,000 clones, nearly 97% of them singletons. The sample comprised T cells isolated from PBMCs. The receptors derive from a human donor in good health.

CDR3 DNA: TGTGCCAGCAGCTCCTACAGGGCACAGTCCGAGGATCCTAACTATGGCTACACCTTC. Protein product: CASSSYRAQSEDPNYGYTF. The chain combines TRBV11-3 with TRBJ1-2; maybe TRBD1 (6 bases). V gave up 4 bases and J gave up 0 bases, with 24 bases separating them. CDR1 is SGHNT and CDR2 is YENEEA in the germline V gene. This CDR3 has 19 residues.

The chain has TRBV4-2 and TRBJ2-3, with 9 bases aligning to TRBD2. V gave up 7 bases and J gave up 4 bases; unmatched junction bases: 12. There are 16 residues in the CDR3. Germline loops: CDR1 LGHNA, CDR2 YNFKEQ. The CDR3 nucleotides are TGTGCCAGCACCCCGGGGGCAGTAGCGGGAGCAGATACGCAGTATTTT. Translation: CASTPGAVAGADTQYF.

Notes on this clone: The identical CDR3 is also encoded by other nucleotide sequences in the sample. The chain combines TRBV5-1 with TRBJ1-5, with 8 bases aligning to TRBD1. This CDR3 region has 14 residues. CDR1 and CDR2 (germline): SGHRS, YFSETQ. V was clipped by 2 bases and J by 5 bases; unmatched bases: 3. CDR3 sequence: CASSLTGGDQPQHF. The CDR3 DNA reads TGCGCCAGCAGCTTAACAGGGGGGGATCAGCCCCAGCATTTT.

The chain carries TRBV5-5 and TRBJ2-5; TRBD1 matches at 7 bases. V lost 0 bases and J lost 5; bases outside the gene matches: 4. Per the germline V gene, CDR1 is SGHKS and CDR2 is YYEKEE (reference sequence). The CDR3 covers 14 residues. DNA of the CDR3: TGTGCCAGCAGCTTGGAGACAGGGCTTGAGACCCAGTACTTC. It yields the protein CASSLETGLETQYF.

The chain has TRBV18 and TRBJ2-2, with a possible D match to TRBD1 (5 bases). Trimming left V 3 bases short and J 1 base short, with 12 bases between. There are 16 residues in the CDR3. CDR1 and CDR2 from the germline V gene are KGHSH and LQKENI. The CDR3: CASSPGQGRNTGELFF. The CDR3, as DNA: TGTGCCAGCTCACCTGGCCAGGGAAGGAACACCGGGGAGCTGTTTTTT. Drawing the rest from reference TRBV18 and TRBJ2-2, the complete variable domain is NAGVMQNPRHLVRRRGQEARLRCSPMKGHSHVYWYRQLPEEGLKFMVYLQKENIIDESGMPKERFSAEFPKEGPSILRIQQVVRGDSAAYFCASSPGQGRNTGELFFGEGSRLTVL.

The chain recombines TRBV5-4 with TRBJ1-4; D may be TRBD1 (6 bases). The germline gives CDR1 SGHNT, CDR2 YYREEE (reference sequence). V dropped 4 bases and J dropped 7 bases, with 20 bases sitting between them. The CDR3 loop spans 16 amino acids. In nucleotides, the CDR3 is TGTGCCAGCAGCACCAAAGGGCAAGGGGGGGGTGAAAAACTGTTTTTT. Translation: CASSTKGQGGGEKLFF.

CDR3 nucleotide sequence: TGTGCCAGCAGCTTTGGGGCAGGGGACTATGGCTACACCTTC. Its protein product is CASSFGAGDYGYTF. This chain connects TRBV5-4 to TRBJ1-2; D perhaps matches TRBD1 (6 bases). V was shortened by 2 bases and J by 3 bases, with 11 bases between the two germline ends. Germline CDR1 is SGHNT and CDR2 is YYREEE (reference sequence). The length of the CDR3 is 14 residues.

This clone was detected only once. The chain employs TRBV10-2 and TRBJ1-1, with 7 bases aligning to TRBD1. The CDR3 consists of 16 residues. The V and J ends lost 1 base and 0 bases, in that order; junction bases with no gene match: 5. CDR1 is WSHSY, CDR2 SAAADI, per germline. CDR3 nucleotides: TGCGCCAGCAGTGAGTTAACAGGGGACTTGAACACTGAAGCTTTCTTT. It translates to CASSELTGDLNTEAFF.

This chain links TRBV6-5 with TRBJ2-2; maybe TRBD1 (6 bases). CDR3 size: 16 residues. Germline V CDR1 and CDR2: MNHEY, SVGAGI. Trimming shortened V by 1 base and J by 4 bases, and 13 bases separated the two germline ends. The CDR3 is CASSYLEVGGTGELFF. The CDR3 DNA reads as TGTGCCAGCAGTTACTTAGAAGTAGGGGGCACCGGGGAGCTGTTTTTT.

CDR3 nucleotide sequence: TGCGCCAGCAGCCAAGAGGGGAGGGTGTACTTC. Translated: CASSQEGRVYF. The chain joins TRBV4-1 to TRBJ2-7; TRBD2 aligns across 7 bases. The V gene end was trimmed by 0 bases and the J gene end by 12 bases; junction bases not matched to a gene: 2. This CDR3 has 11 residues. From germline, CDR1 is MGHRA and CDR2 YSYEKL.

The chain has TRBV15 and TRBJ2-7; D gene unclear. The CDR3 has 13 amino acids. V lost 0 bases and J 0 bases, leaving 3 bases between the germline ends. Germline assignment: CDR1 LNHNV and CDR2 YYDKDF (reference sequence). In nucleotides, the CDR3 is TGTGCCACCAGCAGAGACTTCTCCTACGAGCAGTACTTC. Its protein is CATSRDFSYEQYF.

In DNA, the CDR3 is TGTGCCAGCAGTTATGGGACAGGGGGACATGGCTACACCTTC. This codes for CASSYGTGGHGYTF. This sequence joins TRBV6-6 and TRBJ1-2, with 11 positions matching TRBD1. Unmatched junction bases numbered 3, after V lost 3 bases and J lost 6 bases. Germline assignment: CDR1 MNHNY and CDR2 SVGAGI (reference sequence). The CDR3 extends over 14 amino acids.

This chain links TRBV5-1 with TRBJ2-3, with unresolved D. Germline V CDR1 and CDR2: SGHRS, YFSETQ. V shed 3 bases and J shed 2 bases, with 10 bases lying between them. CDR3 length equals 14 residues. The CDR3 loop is CASSWFGFTDTQYF. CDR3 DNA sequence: TGCGCCAGCAGCTGGTTTGGCTTCACAGATACGCAGTATTTT.

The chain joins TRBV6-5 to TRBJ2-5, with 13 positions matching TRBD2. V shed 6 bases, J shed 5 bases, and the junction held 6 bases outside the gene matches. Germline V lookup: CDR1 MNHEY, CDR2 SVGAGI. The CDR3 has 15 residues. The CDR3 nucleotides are TGTGCCAGCAGCCAAACTAGCGGGGGGGCGGAGACCCAGTACTTC. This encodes CASSQTSGGAETQYF.

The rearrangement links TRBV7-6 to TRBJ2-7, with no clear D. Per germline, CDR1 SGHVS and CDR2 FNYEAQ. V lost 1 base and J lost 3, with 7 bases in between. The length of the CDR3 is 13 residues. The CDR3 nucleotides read TGTGCCAGCAGCTTAGGGCTGAACTACGAGCAGTACTTC. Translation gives CASSLGLNYEQYF.

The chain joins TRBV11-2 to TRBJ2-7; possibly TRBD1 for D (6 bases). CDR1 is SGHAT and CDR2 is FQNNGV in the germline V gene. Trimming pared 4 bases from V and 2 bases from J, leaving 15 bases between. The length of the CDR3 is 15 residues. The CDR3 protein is CASSSPARGAYEQYF. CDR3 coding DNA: TGTGCCAGCAGCTCCCCCGCCAGGGGAGCCTACGAGCAGTACTTC.

CDR3 DNA sequence: TGTGCCAGCAGCGGTAAAGGGGTAAGGACTGAAGCTTTCTTT. Translated, it gives CASSGKGVRTEAFF. V is TRBV9 and J is TRBJ1-1; D possibly corresponds to TRBD1 (5 bases). The CDR3 has 14 amino acids. Germline V gives CDR1 SGDLS, CDR2 YYNGEE. V shed 3 bases and J shed 5 bases, with 14 bases lying between them.

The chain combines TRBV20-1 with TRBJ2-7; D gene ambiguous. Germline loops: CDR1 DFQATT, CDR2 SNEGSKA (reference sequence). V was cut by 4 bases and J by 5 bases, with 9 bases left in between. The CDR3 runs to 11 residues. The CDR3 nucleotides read TGCAGTGCTACAAGAACTAACGAGCAGTACTTC. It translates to CSATRTNEQYF.

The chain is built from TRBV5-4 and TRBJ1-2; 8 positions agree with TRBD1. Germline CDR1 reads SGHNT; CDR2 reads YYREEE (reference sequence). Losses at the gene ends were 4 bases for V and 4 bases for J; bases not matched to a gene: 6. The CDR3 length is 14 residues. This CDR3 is CASSHGQGLYGYTF. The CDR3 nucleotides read TGTGCCAGCAGCCATGGACAGGGCCTCTATGGCTACACCTTC.

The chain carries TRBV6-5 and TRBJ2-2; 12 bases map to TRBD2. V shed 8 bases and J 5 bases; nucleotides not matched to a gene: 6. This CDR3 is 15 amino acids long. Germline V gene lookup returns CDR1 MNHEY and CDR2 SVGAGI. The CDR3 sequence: CASGGTSGPTGELFF. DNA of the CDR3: TGTGCCAGCGGGGGGACTAGCGGGCCAACCGGGGAGCTGTTTTTT.

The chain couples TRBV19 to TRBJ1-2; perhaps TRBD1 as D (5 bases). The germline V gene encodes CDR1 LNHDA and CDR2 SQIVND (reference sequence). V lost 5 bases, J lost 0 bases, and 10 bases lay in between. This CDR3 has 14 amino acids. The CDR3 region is CASSSTVTNYGYTF. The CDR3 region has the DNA TGTGCCAGTAGTTCGACAGTGACTAACTATGGCTACACCTTC.